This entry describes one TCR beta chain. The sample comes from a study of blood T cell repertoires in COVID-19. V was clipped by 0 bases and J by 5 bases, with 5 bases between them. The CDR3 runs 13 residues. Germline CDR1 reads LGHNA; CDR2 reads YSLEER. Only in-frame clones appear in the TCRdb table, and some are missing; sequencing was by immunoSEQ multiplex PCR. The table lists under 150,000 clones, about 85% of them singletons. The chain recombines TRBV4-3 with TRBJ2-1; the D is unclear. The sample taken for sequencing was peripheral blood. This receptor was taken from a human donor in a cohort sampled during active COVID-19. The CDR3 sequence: CASSQDLNNEQFF. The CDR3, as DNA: TGCGCCAGCAGCCAAGATCTTAACAATGAGCAGTTCTTC.